These 26 T cell receptor beta chains share one sample of origin, sequenced in a study of PD-L1 blockade in urothelial cancer. As to time point: peripheral blood 6 weeks after treatment start. Some clones are missing from TCRdb's copy, which holds only in-frame ones; the method was immunoSEQ multiplex PCR. The profile shows roughly 76,000 clones, around 93% of them singletons. The sequencing here drew on PBMCs, taken around atezolizumab (anti-PD-L1) treatment. Source of these receptors: a woman older than 75 with urothelial cancer.

This chain links TRBV7-9 with TRBJ1-3; 9 bases fit TRBD1. With V trimmed by 6 bases and J by 2 bases, 8 bases remained unmatched. CDR3 length: 16 amino acids. Germline lookup yields CDR1 SEHNR and CDR2 FQNEAQ (reference sequence). The CDR3 DNA follows: TGTGCCAGCAGATATTCACAGGGGGCCCCTGGAAACACCATATATTTT. This codes for CASRYSQGAPGNTIYF.

The chain employs TRBV5-4 and TRBJ1-2; 7 bases agree with TRBD1. CDR1 is SGHNT, CDR2 YYREEE, per germline (reference sequence). The CDR3 length is 13 residues. V dropped 4 bases and J dropped 3; count of bases not matched to a gene: 3. CDR3 bases: TGTGCCAGCAGCAGAACAGGGGACTATGGCTACACCTTC. Translated, it gives CASSRTGDYGYTF.

The chain combines TRBV25-1 with TRBJ1-4; 10 bases line up with TRBD1. This CDR3 has 14 residues. From germline, CDR1 is MGHDK and CDR2 SYGVNS. V lost 7 bases and J lost 6; bases outside the gene matches: 5. In nucleotides, the CDR3 is TGTGCCAGCAACGGACAGGGGGGATATGAAAAACTGTTTTTT. Translated: CASNGQGGYEKLFF.

The chain recombines TRBV5-1 with TRBJ2-7, with 7 bases fitting TRBD2. Germline loops: CDR1 SGHRS, CDR2 YFSETQ. The CDR3 has 16 amino acids. V shed 0 bases, J shed 0 bases, and the junction held 6 bases outside the gene matches. DNA of the CDR3: TGCGCCAGCAGCTTGGCCCGGGGGGTCGGCTCCTACGAGCAGTACTTC. This codes for CASSLARGVGSYEQYF.

The chain links TRBV9 to TRBJ2-2; 10 bases map to TRBD2. Germline trimming cut 0 bases from V and 7 bases from J; bases unmatched to any gene: 6. The V gene's germline CDR1 is SGDLS and CDR2 YYNGEE. The CDR3 runs to 16 residues. The DNA for the CDR3 is TGTGCCAGCAGCGTAGTGTCTAGCGGGAGTGGCGGGGAGCTGTTTTTT. This gives the protein CASSVVSSGSGGELFF.

The genes are TRBV2 and TRBJ1-5; D not certain. The germline gives CDR1 SNHLY, CDR2 FYNNEI. This CDR3 comprises 16 residues. V lost 3 bases and J lost 9, with 21 bases in between. CDR3 sequence (DNA): TGTGCCAGCAGTGATACGGAGGTCCTCCAGGTTGTGCCCCAGCATTTT. Protein product: CASSDTEVLQVVPQHF.

The V gene is TRBV28, the J gene TRBJ2-7, with 11 bases lining up with TRBD2. CDR1 is MDHEN and CDR2 is SYDVKM in the germline V gene. The CDR3 covers 15 residues. V gave up 6 bases and J gave up 5 bases; unmatched junction bases: 9. The CDR3 DNA sequence: TGTGCCAGCAGGACCATAGCGGGAGGGCCTAACGAGCAGTACTTC. Translated: CASRTIAGGPNEQYF.

The rearrangement uses TRBV10-3 and TRBJ1-5; D is perhaps TRBD1 (5 bases). The ends were cut back, 5 bases at V and 4 bases at J, with 15 bases in the middle. Germline lookup yields CDR1 ENHRY and CDR2 SYGVKD. CDR3 size: 15 residues. CDR3 residues: CAISTDGGRNQPQHF. The CDR3 DNA reads TGTGCCATCAGTACCGACGGGGGGAGAAATCAGCCCCAGCATTTT.

The CDR3 DNA follows: TGCGCCAGCAGCTTGGGAGCGACTAATGAAAAACTGTTTTTT. This sequence encodes CASSLGATNEKLFF. This chain links TRBV5-1 with TRBJ1-4, with unresolved D. Trimming shortened V by 0 bases and J by 2 bases, and 5 bases separated the two germline ends. CDR1 SGHRS and CDR2 YFSETQ come from the germline V gene. The CDR3 is made up of 14 amino acids.

This clone was found once. V is TRBV7-9 and J is TRBJ2-1; D may be TRBD1 (8 bases). The CDR3 extends over 15 amino acids. The ends were cut back, 3 bases at V and 9 bases at J, with 18 bases in the middle. Germline lookup yields CDR1 SEHNR and CDR2 FQNEAQ (reference sequence). The CDR3 DNA reads as TGTGCCAGCAGCTTGGCCACAGGGGGGGTCGGTGAGCAGTTCTTC. The encoded protein is CASSLATGGVGEQFF.

V usage is TRBV7-8 and J usage is TRBJ1-4; TRBD1 agrees at 8 bases. The junction had 4 bases not matched to a gene; V was cut back by 2 bases and J by 8 bases. CDR1 is SGHVS, CDR2 FQNEAQ, per germline. The CDR3 covers 14 residues. The CDR3 nucleotides are TGTGCCAGCAGCTTACCGGGACAGGACGAAAAACTGTTTTTT. The encoded protein is CASSLPGQDEKLFF.

The DNA for the CDR3 is TGTGCCAGCAGCCCCCGGGATCAGCCCCAGCATTTT. Translation: CASSPRDQPQHF. The chain carries TRBV7-2 and TRBJ1-5; no firm D call. CDR3 size: 12 residues. The germline CDR1 and CDR2 sequences are SGHTA and FQGNSA. V was shortened by 5 bases and J by 5 bases, with 7 bases between the two germline ends.

The V call is TRBV5-1, the J call TRBJ2-7; TRBD2 matches 7 bases. Germline trimming cut 4 bases from V and 0 bases from J; bases unmatched to any gene: 4. Germline values: CDR1 SGHRS, CDR2 YFSETQ. This CDR3 is 14 amino acids long. CDR3 DNA: TGCGCCAGCAGCCCTAGCGGCAGCTCCTACGAGCAGTACTTC. The encoded protein is CASSPSGSSYEQYF.

This chain links TRBV6-5 with TRBJ1-2, with 7 bases fitting TRBD1. The CDR3 sequence is 15 residues long. With 5 bases clipped from V and 2 bases from J, the junction kept 8 bases outside the gene matches. The germline gives CDR1 MNHEY, CDR2 SVGAGI. The CDR3 coding sequence is TGTGCCAGCAGTAGAACCCGGGACAGCAACTATGGCTACACCTTC. It is translated as CASSRTRDSNYGYTF.

The chain recombines TRBV6-5 with TRBJ1-2; D call uncertain. V lost 5 bases and J 1 base, leaving 11 bases between the germline ends. CDR1 and CDR2 (germline): MNHEY, SVGAGI. This CDR3 has 14 amino acids. The CDR3 reads CASSTPGINYGYTF. CDR3 coding DNA: TGTGCCAGCAGTACCCCCGGGATTAACTATGGCTACACCTTC.

The gene calls are TRBV7-2 and TRBJ1-1, with no clear D. Per germline, CDR1 SGHTA and CDR2 FQGNSA. V gave up 0 bases and J gave up 4 bases, with 9 bases separating them. This CDR3 region has 14 residues. The CDR3 loop reads CASSLAGSGTEAFF. In DNA, the CDR3 is TGTGCCAGCAGCTTAGCAGGGAGCGGCACTGAAGCTTTCTTT.

The chain joins TRBV10-3 to TRBJ1-2; D is perhaps TRBD1 (6 bases). This CDR3 has 17 amino acids. V dropped 6 bases and J dropped 4 bases, with 24 bases sitting between them. The germline CDR1 and CDR2 sequences are ENHRY and SYGVKD. The CDR3 here is CAIRDSKGGASSYGYTF. The CDR3 nucleotides read TGTGCCATCAGGGACAGCAAGGGGGGGGCGAGTAGCTATGGCTACACCTTC.

CDR3 sequence: CATSSSRQGGRETQYF. The CDR3 nucleotides are TGTGCCACCAGCAGCTCTAGACAGGGAGGAAGGGAGACCCAGTACTTC. The chain uses TRBV15 and TRBJ2-5, with D perhaps TRBD1 (7 bases). V was clipped by 3 bases and J by 5 bases, with 19 bases between them. Germline V lookup: CDR1 LNHNV, CDR2 YYDKDF (reference sequence). This CDR3 spans 16 amino acids.

This chain joins TRBV5-1 and TRBJ2-7; the D gene is possibly TRBD2 (6 bases). The germline gives CDR1 SGHRS, CDR2 YFSETQ. The V gene lost 0 bases and the J gene lost 9 bases, with 13 bases spanning the gap. The CDR3 is 13 amino acids. CDR3 region: CASSLVVGEVQYF. The DNA of the CDR3 is TGCGCCAGCAGCTTGGTAGTAGGGGAGGTGCAGTACTTC.

CDR3 amino acids: CASSQGLAHYNEQFF. As DNA, the CDR3 is TGTGCCAGCAGCCAGGGACTAGCGCACTACAATGAGCAGTTCTTC. The chain has TRBV14 and TRBJ2-1; 10 bases agree with TRBD2. There are 15 residues in the CDR3. With 3 bases clipped from V and 3 bases from J, the junction kept 2 bases outside the gene matches. The germline gives CDR1 SGHDN, CDR2 FVKESK. The whole variable domain, filled in from reference TRBV14 and TRBJ2-1, reads EAGVTQFPSHSVIEKGQTVTLRCDPISGHDNLYWYRRVMGKEIKFLLHFVKESKQDESGMPNNRFLAERTGGTYSTLKVQPAELEDSGVYFCASSQGLAHYNEQFFGPGTRLTVL.

The rearrangement joins TRBV5-5 to TRBJ1-4; D uncertain. The ends were cut back, 4 bases at V and 3 bases at J, with 13 bases in the middle. This CDR3 contains 15 residues. Germline loops: CDR1 SGHKS, CDR2 YYEKEE (reference sequence). CDR3 residues: CASSLDHWPNEKLFF. CDR3 coding DNA: TGTGCCAGCAGCCTGGACCATTGGCCTAATGAAAAACTGTTTTTT.

The V gene is TRBV10-2, the J gene TRBJ1-1, with TRBD1 matching 8 bases. V gave up 6 bases and J gave up 5 bases; unmatched junction bases: 5. CDR1 and CDR2 from the germline V gene are WSHSY and SAAADI. This CDR3 comprises 13 residues. The DNA of the CDR3 is TGCGCCAGCAGCATCGACAGGGGAACTGAAGCTTTCTTT. Translating gives CASSIDRGTEAFF.

This sequence joins TRBV14 and TRBJ2-3, with D perhaps TRBD1 (6 bases). V was shortened by 1 base and J by 1 base, with 15 bases between the two germline ends. Germline CDR1 SGHDN, CDR2 FVKESK. There are 17 residues in the CDR3. In DNA, the CDR3 is TGTGCCAGCAGCCAAGGCCAGACCTCAGGGGGCACAGATACGCAGTATTTT. It specifies CASSQGQTSGGTDTQYF.

In its sample, this clone was seen once. The genes are TRBV15 and TRBJ1-4, with a tentative D call TRBD1 (6 bases). V gave up 0 bases and J gave up 8 bases, with 13 bases separating them. This CDR3 region has 15 residues. The V gene's germline CDR1 is LNHNV and CDR2 YYDKDF (reference sequence). CDR3 sequence (DNA): TGTGCCACCAGCAGAGATCCGGGGGGCACCGAAAAACTGTTTTTT. Its translation: CATSRDPGGTEKLFF. The variable domain in full, completed from reference TRBV15 and TRBJ1-4, reads DAMVIQNPRYQVTQFGKPVTLSCSQTLNHNVMYWYQQKSSQAPKLLFHYYDKDFNNEADTPDNFQSRRPNTSFCFLDIRSPGLGDTAMYLCATSRDPGGTEKLFFGSGTQLSVL.

The chain has TRBV20-1 and TRBJ2-7; D remains unclear. The CDR3 covers 11 residues. V was pared by 3 bases and J by 9 bases, with 12 bases between. Germline V gene data show CDR1 as DFQATT and CDR2 as SNEGSKA (reference sequence). CDR3 protein: CSARPTIVQYF. In nucleotides, the CDR3 is TGCAGTGCTAGGCCCACTATAGTGCAGTACTTC.

This chain uses TRBV28 with TRBJ2-1, with a weak D call TRBD1 (5 bases). CDR1 MDHEN and CDR2 SYDVKM come from the germline V gene. V was clipped by 7 bases and J by 3 bases, with 13 bases between them. The CDR3 is 14 amino acids. This CDR3 is CASTQDSDYNEQFF. CDR3 nucleotide sequence: TGTGCCAGCACTCAAGACAGTGACTACAATGAGCAGTTCTTC.